Below, 14 T cell receptor beta chains from the same sample are listed, as sequenced in a study of beta chain features in type 1 diabetes. Sequencing targeted expressed TCRB transcripts, as all isolated RNA had been reverse transcribed. This table comes from immunoSEQ multiplex PCR, and its TCRdb copy is limited to in-frame clones, with some not included. The data contain fewer than 300,000 clones, roughly 20% of them seen just once; the ten biggest clones take up around 0.03%. General study results and limits: TCRB CDR3s were moderately but significantly shorter in Type 1 diabetes patients in all four CD4+ subsets.

Their recognized antigens are unknown. Specimen: naive CD4+ T cells from blood. The receptor source for this set is a woman between 40 and 55 years old with type 1 diabetes.

This clone was detected only once. The genes are TRBV18 and TRBJ1-3, with D hard to call. CDR1 and CDR2 (germline): KGHSH, LQKENI. This CDR3 comprises 15 residues. Trimming left V 6 bases short and J 1 base short, with 13 bases between. The DNA for the CDR3 is TGTGCCAGCTCCCCCTCGAGTTGGTCTGGAAACACCATATATTTT. Translation: CASSPSSWSGNTIYF.

The chain employs TRBV5-1 and TRBJ2-4; TRBD1 is a possible D gene (6 bases). V gave up 0 bases and J gave up 5 bases, with 9 bases separating them. CDR1 is SGHRS and CDR2 is YFSETQ in the germline V gene. CDR3 size: 14 residues. CDR3 sequence: CASSLVGHENIQYF. For the CDR3, the DNA is TGCGCCAGCAGCTTGGTGGGACATGAAAACATTCAGTACTTC.

A few counts support this clone. This sequence joins TRBV5-4 and TRBJ1-4; 9 bases are a match to TRBD1. J was trimmed by 5 bases and V by 4 bases; bases with no gene match: 3. The CDR3 sequence is 14 residues long. The V gene's germline CDR1 is SGHNT and CDR2 YYREEE (reference sequence). CDR3 DNA: TGTGCCAGCAGCACCGGGACAGGGAATGAAAAACTGTTTTTT. Its translation: CASSTGTGNEKLFF. Combining the CDR3 with reference TRBV5-4 and TRBJ1-4 gives the whole variable domain ETGVTQSPTHLIKTRGQQVTLRCSSQSGHNTVSWYQQALGQGPQFIFQYYREEENGRGNFPPRFSGLQFPNYSSELNVNALELDDSALYLCASSTGTGNEKLFFGSGTQLSVL.

V is TRBV2 and J is TRBJ2-5; D not certain. Trimming took 7 bases from V and 2 from J, leaving 8 bases between them. The CDR3 is 12 residues long. CDR1 SNHLY and CDR2 FYNNEI come from the germline V gene. Here the CDR3 reads CASKNSQETQYF. Written as DNA, the CDR3 is TGTGCCAGCAAGAACAGTCAAGAGACCCAGTACTTC.

This clone was seen a few times. The V and J genes are TRBV28 and TRBJ2-2; D is possibly TRBD2 (5 bases). The CDR3 covers 16 residues. V lost 5 bases and J 0 bases, leaving 13 bases between the germline ends. Germline CDR1 and CDR2: MDHEN and SYDVKM. The CDR3 sequence: CASSRGYGANTGELFF. CDR3 coding DNA: TGTGCCAGCAGTCGGGGTTACGGCGCGAACACCGGGGAGCTGTTTTTT.

The genes are TRBV4-3 and TRBJ2-1; D unresolved. Trimming stripped 0 bases from V and 2 bases from J, with 8 bases between. The CDR3 extends over 15 amino acids. Germline loops: CDR1 LGHNA, CDR2 YSLEER. The CDR3 DNA follows: TGCGCCAGCAGCCAAGATAGGAGTCCCTACAATGAGCAGTTCTTC. Encoded protein: CASSQDRSPYNEQFF.

The chain carries TRBV9 and TRBJ2-7; tentatively, D is TRBD1 (6 bases). Looked up from germline, CDR1 is SGDLS and CDR2 is YYNGEE. Trimming took 1 base from V and 3 from J, leaving 8 bases between them. The CDR3 consists of 13 residues. CDR3 DNA: TGTGCCAGCAGCGTACAGGGGAGCTACGAGCAGTACTTC. Its translation: CASSVQGSYEQYF.

This clone was observed a handful of times. The V gene is TRBV29-1, the J gene TRBJ2-1, with TRBD2 matching 11 bases. In germline, CDR1 is SQVTM, CDR2 ANQGSEA. This CDR3 comprises 14 residues. Trimming removed 7 bases from V and 4 bases from J; junction bases left unmatched: 6. CDR3 nucleotide sequence: TGCAGCGCCCCTAGCGGGGGGTCATACAATGAGCAGTTCTTC. It is translated as CSAPSGGSYNEQFF.

The rearrangement links TRBV6-6 to TRBJ2-1; no firm D call. This CDR3 spans 14 amino acids. Per the germline V gene, CDR1 is MNHNY and CDR2 is SVGAGI (reference sequence). Trimming took off 2 bases at V and 9 bases at J, with 14 bases between the two ends. The CDR3 reads CASSYPASLSEQFF. CDR3 nucleotide sequence: TGTGCCAGCAGTTACCCCGCTAGTCTGAGTGAGCAGTTCTTC.

The chain is built from TRBV6-5 and TRBJ2-3, with D possibly matching TRBD2 (5 bases). Looked up from germline, CDR1 is MNHEY and CDR2 is SVGAGI. V gave up 4 bases and J gave up 4 bases, with 6 bases separating them. This CDR3 is 12 amino acids long. The CDR3 bases are TGTGCCAGCAGTTCCGGGGCAGATACGCAGTATTTT. Translating it yields CASSSGADTQYF.

The chain couples TRBV4-2 to TRBJ2-5, with 11 bases that match TRBD2. Germline loops: CDR1 LGHNA, CDR2 YNFKEQ. CDR3 size: 16 residues. V lost 5 bases to trimming and J lost 0 bases; unmatched junction nucleotides: 5. The chain's CDR3 is CASSSPTSGDQETQYF. CDR3 bases: TGTGCCAGCAGCTCCCCGACTAGCGGGGACCAAGAGACCCAGTACTTC.

The chain uses TRBV6-5 and TRBJ1-1; D is undetermined. The CDR3 is made up of 12 amino acids. Germline values: CDR1 MNHEY, CDR2 SVGAGI. Trimming removed 7 bases at V and 4 bases at J, with 10 bases between. The CDR3 DNA follows: TGTGCCAGCACTGGGGAGGCCACTGAAGCTTTCTTT. Translation: CASTGEATEAFF.

The rearrangement uses TRBV6-5 and TRBJ1-1; no definite D call. The CDR3 loop spans 14 amino acids. Germline CDR1 is MNHEY and CDR2 is SVGAGI. Trimming shortened V by 2 bases and J by 1 base, and 8 bases separated the two germline ends. For the CDR3, the DNA is TGTGCCAGCAGTTACGGCACCGAGAACACTGAAGCTTTCTTT. Translating gives CASSYGTENTEAFF.

The chain links TRBV7-3 to TRBJ1-2; D perhaps matches TRBD1 (6 bases). In germline, CDR1 is SGHTA, CDR2 FQGTGA. The V gene lost 2 bases and the J gene lost 5 bases, with 24 bases spanning the gap. The length of the CDR3 is 18 residues. As DNA, the CDR3 is TGTGCCAGCAGCTTAGGGGTCTCCGGGACACTGCACCGGTATGGCTACACCTTC. Protein product: CASSLGVSGTLHRYGYTF.